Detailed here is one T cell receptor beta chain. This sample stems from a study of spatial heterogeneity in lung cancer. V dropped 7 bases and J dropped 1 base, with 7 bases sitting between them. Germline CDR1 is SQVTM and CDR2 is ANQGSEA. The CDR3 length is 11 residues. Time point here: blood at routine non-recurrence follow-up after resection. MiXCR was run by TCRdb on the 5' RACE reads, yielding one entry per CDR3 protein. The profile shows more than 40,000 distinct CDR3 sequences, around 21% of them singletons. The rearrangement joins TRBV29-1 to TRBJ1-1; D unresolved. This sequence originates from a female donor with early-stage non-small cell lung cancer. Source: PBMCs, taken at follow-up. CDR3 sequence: CSGQSNTEAFF. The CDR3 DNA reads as TGCAGCGGGCAGTCGAACACTGAAGCTTTCTTT.